This passage covers 6 T cell receptor beta chains from one sample sequenced in a study of response to subunit inactivated influenza vaccine. TCRdb recomputed calls from the RT-PCR reads with MiXCR, one row per CDR3 protein. The sample has around 750,000 distinct CDR3 sequences, 21% seen once; the top ten hold around 9.6%. This specimen was PBMCs from blood, taken around 5 days after vaccination. The receptor set was obtained from a man aged 45-60 years who received an inactivated influenza vaccine.

This clonotype was seen once. This chain links TRBV7-2 with TRBJ2-3, with 7 bases aligning to TRBD2. The CDR3 is made up of 15 amino acids. V trimming: 1 base; J trimming: 5 bases; junction bases outside the gene matches: 6. Germline values: CDR1 SGHTA, CDR2 FQGNSA. The CDR3 DNA is TGTGCCAGCAGCTTAGGGACTAAGCGGGGAGATACGCAGTATTTT. This encodes CASSLGTKRGDTQYF.

V gene TRBV2 combines with J gene TRBJ2-2; no clear D. The CDR3 has 15 amino acids. Germline V gives CDR1 SNHLY, CDR2 FYNNEI. Between the trimmed V and J ends, which lost 0 bases and 8 bases, there was a span of 13 bases. The DNA for the CDR3 is TGTGCCAGCAGTGAAGCGCTTCGGGCGGCAGGGGAGCTGTTTTTT. Translating gives CASSEALRAAGELFF.

Many counts were recorded for this clonotype. This chain links TRBV7-2 with TRBJ2-7; 7 nucleotides line up with TRBD1. This CDR3 comprises 13 residues. CDR1 SGHTA and CDR2 FQGNSA come from the germline V gene. The J segment lost 3 bases and the V segment lost 5 bases, leaving 4 bases of the junction unmatched. The CDR3 DNA is TGTGCCAGCAGCGTCGGGACAGTCTACGAGCAGTACTTC. Its translation: CASSVGTVYEQYF.

In this sample, this clonotype turned up a few times. The chain employs TRBV29-1 and TRBJ2-3; D perhaps matches TRBD1 (6 bases). This CDR3 spans 14 amino acids. The V end lost 1 base, the J end lost 4 bases, and 12 bases lay between the germline ends. CDR1 and CDR2 from the germline V gene are SQVTM and ANQGSEA. In DNA form, the CDR3 reads TGCAGCGTTGAAGCCTGGGGGCTAGCAGATACGCAGTATTTT. It translates to CSVEAWGLADTQYF.

This clonotype showed up just a few times. The gene calls are TRBV27 and TRBJ1-2, with TRBD1 matching over 9 bases. V lost 6 bases and J lost 0; bases outside the gene matches: 8. The CDR3 contains 16 residues. Per germline, CDR1 MNHEY and CDR2 SMNVEV (reference sequence). DNA of the CDR3: TGTGCCAGCAGACATTCAGGACAGGGGACTAACTATGGCTACACCTTC. Residues: CASRHSGQGTNYGYTF.

The chain uses TRBV15 and TRBJ1-1; weak D call: TRBD1 (5 bases). Between the trimmed V and J ends, which lost 1 base and 1 base, there was a span of 13 bases. From germline, CDR1 is LNHNV and CDR2 YYDKDF (reference sequence). The CDR3 contains 16 residues. The CDR3 is CATSRGFAGSNTEAFF. CDR3 DNA sequence: TGTGCCACCAGCAGAGGTTTCGCAGGGTCGAACACTGAAGCTTTCTTT.